The clone carrying this T cell receptor (beta chain) was seen a handful of times. The germline V gene has CDR1 SEHNR and CDR2 FQNEAQ (reference sequence). Between the trimmed V and J ends, which lost 4 bases and 4 bases, there was a span of 13 bases. The length of the CDR3 is 15 residues. The source of the sample is a study of T cells after yellow fever vaccination. Conversion of TCR transcripts into cDNA relied on 5'RACE template switching, which added a universal primer site and UMIs. MiXCR was run by TCRdb on the 5' RACE reads, yielding one entry per CDR3 protein. Found here are approximately 510,000 distinct CDR3 sequences, 21% of them singletons; the top ten hold approximately 16%.

V usage is TRBV7-9 and J usage is TRBJ2-2; D is possibly TRBD1 or TRBD2 (6 bases each). This sample comprised PBMCs, obtained about 20 days after the first yellow fever vaccination. The TCR was taken from a man aged 18 to 29 who received the YFV17D yellow fever vaccine. The CDR3: CASSYGGRGTGELFF. CDR3 nucleotide sequence: TGTGCCAGCAGCTACGGGGGCCGGGGCACCGGGGAGCTGTTTTTT.